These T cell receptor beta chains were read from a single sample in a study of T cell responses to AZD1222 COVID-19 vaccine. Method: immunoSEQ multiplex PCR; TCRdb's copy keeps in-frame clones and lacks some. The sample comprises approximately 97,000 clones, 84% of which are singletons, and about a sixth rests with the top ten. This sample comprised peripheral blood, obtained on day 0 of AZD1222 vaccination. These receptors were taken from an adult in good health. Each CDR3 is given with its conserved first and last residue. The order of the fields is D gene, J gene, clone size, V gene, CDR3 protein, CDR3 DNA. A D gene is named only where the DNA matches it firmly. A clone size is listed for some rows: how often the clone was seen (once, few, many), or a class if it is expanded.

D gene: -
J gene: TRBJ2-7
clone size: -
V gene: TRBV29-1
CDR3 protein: CSVEWGASYEQYF
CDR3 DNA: TGCAGCGTTGAATGGGGGGCGAGCTACGAGCAGTACTTC

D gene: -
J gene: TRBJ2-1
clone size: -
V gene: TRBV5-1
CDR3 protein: CASRPNLVGQFF
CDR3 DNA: TGCGCCAGCCGCCCGAACCTGGTCGGGCAGTTCTTC

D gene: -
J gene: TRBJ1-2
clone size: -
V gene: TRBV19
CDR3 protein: CASKAGSNNYGYTF
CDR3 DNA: TGTGCCAGTAAAGCGGGAAGTAATAACTATGGCTACACCTTC

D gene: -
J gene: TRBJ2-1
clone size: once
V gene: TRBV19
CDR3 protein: CASTRDSSYNEQFF
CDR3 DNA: TGTGCCAGTACTCGGGACTCCTCCTACAATGAGCAGTTCTTC

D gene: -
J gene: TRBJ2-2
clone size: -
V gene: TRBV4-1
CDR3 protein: CASSSPLPRGHSTGELFF
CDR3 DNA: TGCGCCAGCAGCTCCCCCCTTCCGCGGGGACACTCCACCGGGGAGCTGTTTTTT

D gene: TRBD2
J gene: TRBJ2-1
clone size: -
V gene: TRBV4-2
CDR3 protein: CASSQAQLAGGRNEQFF
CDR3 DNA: TGTGCCAGCAGCCAAGCGCAACTAGCGGGGGGGCGCAATGAGCAGTTCTTC

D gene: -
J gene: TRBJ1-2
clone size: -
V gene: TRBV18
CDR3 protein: CASSPRGRGNYGYTF
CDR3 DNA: TGTGCCAGCTCACCACGGGGACGGGGAAACTATGGCTACACCTTC

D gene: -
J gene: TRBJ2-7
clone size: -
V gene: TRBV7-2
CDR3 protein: CASSLVPGANTYEQYF
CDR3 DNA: TGTGCCAGCAGCTTAGTCCCGGGAGCCAATACCTACGAGCAGTACTTC

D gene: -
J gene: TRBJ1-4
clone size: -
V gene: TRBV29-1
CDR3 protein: CSVGQGSEKLFF
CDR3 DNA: TGCAGCGTTGGGCAGGGATCCGAAAAACTGTTTTTT

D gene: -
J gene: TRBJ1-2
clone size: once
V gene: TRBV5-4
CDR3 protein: CASSFRGLFYGYTF
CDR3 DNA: TGTGCCAGCAGCTTTCGAGGACTGTTCTATGGCTACACCTTC

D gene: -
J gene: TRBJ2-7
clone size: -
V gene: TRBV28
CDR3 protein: CASSTDIVSYEQYF
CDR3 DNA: TGTGCCAGCAGCACGGACATCGTCTCCTACGAGCAGTACTTC

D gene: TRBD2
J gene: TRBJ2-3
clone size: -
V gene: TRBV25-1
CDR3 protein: CASSDFSGGAVDTQYF
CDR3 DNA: TGTGCCAGCAGTGATTTCAGCGGGGGGGCTGTAGATACGCAGTATTTT

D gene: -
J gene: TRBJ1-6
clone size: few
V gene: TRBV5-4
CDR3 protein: CASSLDGDNSPLHF
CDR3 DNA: TGTGCCAGCAGCTTGGATGGGGATAATTCACCCCTCCACTTT

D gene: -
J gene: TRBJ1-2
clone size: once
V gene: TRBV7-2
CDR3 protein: CASSVVRGNYGYTF
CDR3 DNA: TGTGCCAGCAGCGTAGTCCGGGGAAACTATGGCTACACCTTC

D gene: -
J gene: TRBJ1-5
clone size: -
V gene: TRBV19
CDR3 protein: CASSLALGNQPQHF
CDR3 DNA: TGTGCCAGTAGTCTAGCGCTTGGAAATCAGCCCCAGCATTTT

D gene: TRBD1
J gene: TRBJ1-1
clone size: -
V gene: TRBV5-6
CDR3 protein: CASSLGTGTAFF
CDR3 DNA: TGTGCCAGCAGCTTGGGGACAGGGACAGCTTTCTTT

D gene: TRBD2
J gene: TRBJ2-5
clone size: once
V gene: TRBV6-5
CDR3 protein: CASSYSARGGQETQYF
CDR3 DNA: TGTGCCAGCAGTTACTCAGCCCGGGGGGGACAAGAGACCCAGTACTTC

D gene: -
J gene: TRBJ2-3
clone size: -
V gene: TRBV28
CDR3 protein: CASGLGPDTQYF
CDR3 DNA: TGTGCCAGCGGACTTGGGCCAGATACGCAGTATTTT

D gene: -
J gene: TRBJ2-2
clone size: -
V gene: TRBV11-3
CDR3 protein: CASSPTGWFRASWNTGELFF
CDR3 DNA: TGTGCCAGCAGCCCGACAGGATGGTTTCGGGCTAGCTGGAACACCGGGGAGCTGTTTTTT

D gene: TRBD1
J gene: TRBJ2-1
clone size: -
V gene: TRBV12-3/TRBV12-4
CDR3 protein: CASSPGQYNEQFF
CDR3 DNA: TGTGCCAGCAGTCCGGGACAGTACAATGAGCAGTTCTTC

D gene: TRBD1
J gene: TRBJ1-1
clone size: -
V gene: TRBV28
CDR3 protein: CASSPTDRAEAFF
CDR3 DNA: TGTGCCAGCAGTCCCACTGACAGGGCTGAAGCTTTCTTT

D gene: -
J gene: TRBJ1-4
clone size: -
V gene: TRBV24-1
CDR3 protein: CATRVRDRNEKLFF
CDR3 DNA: TGTGCCACCAGAGTTAGAGACAGAAATGAAAAACTGTTTTTT

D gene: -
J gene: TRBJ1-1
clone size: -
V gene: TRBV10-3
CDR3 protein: CASTAQGQTEAFF
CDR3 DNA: TGTGCCTCGACCGCCCAGGGTCAGACTGAAGCTTTCTTT

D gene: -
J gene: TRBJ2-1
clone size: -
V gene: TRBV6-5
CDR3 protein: CASSYPRGAGHEQFF
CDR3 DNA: TGTGCCAGCAGTTACCCCCGTGGGGCGGGACATGAGCAGTTCTTC

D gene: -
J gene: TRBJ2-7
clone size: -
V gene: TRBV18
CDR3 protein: CASSPRDSYEQYF
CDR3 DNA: TGTGCCAGCTCACCCAGGGATTCCTACGAGCAGTACTTC

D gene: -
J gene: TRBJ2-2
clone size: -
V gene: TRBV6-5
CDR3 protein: CASRPPGRTTGELFF
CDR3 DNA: TGTGCCAGCAGACCTCCGGGACGGACTACCGGGGAGCTGTTTTTT

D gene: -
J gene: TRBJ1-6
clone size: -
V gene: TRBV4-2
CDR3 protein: CASSPRQDNSPLHF
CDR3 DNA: TGTGCCAGCAGCCCCCGACAGGATAATTCACCCCTCCACTTT

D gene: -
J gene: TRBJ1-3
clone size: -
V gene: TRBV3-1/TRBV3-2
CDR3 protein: CASSRGEVSGNTIYF
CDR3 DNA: TGTGCCAGCAGCCGAGGAGAAGTCTCTGGAAACACCATATATTTT

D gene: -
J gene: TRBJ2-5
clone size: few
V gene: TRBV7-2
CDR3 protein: CASSLAALETQYF
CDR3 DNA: TGTGCCAGCAGCTTAGCGGCGCTAGAGACCCAGTACTTC

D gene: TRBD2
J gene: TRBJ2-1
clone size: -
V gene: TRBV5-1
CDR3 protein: CASSGGSRNDNEQFF
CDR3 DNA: TGCGCCAGCAGCGGCGGGAGTAGGAACGACAATGAGCAGTTCTTC

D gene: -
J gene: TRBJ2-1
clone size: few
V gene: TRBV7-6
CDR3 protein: CASSLVGMGVYEQFF
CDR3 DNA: TGTGCCAGCAGCTTAGTGGGTATGGGGGTCTATGAGCAGTTCTTC

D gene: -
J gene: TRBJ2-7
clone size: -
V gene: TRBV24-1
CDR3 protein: CATSQNQPYEQYF
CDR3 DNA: TGTGCCACCAGCCAGAACCAACCCTACGAGCAGTACTTC

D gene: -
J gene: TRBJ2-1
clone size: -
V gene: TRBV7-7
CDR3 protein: CASSLVQGAKQFF
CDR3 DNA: TGTGCTAGCAGCTTAGTCCAGGGCGCGAAACAGTTCTTC

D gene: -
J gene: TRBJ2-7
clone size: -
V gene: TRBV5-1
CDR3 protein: CASRVLPPGSYEQYF
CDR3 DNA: TGCGCCAGCAGGGTCCTGCCGCCGGGCTCCTACGAGCAGTACTTC

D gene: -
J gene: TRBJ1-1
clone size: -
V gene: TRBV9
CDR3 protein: CASSVRMDFNTEAFF
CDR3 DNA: TGTGCCAGCAGCGTACGAATGGACTTTAACACTGAAGCTTTCTTT

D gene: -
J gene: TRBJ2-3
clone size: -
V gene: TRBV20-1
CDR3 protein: CSASPLTDTQYF
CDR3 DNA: TGCAGTGCTAGTCCCTTGACAGATACGCAGTATTTT

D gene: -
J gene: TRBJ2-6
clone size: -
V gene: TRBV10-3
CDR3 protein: CAISAGGNHGGANVLTF
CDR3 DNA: TGTGCCATCAGTGCAGGCGGGAACCACGGAGGGGCCAACGTCCTGACTTTC

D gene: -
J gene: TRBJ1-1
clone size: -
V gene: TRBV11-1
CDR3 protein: CASSPNRRGTEAFF
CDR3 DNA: TGTGCCAGCAGCCCCAATAGAAGGGGGACTGAAGCTTTCTTT

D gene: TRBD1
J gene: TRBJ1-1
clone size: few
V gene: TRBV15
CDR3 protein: CATSTRQGASTEAFF
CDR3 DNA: TGTGCCACCAGCACAAGACAGGGGGCGAGCACTGAAGCTTTCTTT